The clone carrying this TCR beta chain came up once. The germline V and J ends were trimmed by 0 bases and 6 bases, with 16 bases remaining between them. CDR1 is SGHTS, CDR2 YDEGEE, per germline. The CDR3 has 16 amino acids. These data belong to a study of blood T cell repertoires in COVID-19. For the study at large: Collection of acute and convalescent COVID-19 samples took place in the United States, Italy and Spain. Sample material is recorded as cDNA or gDNA derived from T cells, B-cell-depleted T cells, or PBMCs.

Methods used by the authors: Reference gene primer amplification in the assay estimated nucleated cell counts. Only in-frame clones appear in the TCRdb table, and some are missing; sequencing was by immunoSEQ multiplex PCR. The D gene and trimming were derived from the DNA, and the V and J assignments and clone size from that table. The table lists about 250,000 clones, around nine tenths of them singletons, with around 1.5% in the top ten. Specimen: peripheral blood. This TCR was recovered from a woman aged 55-75 years who had recovered from COVID-19. The chain couples TRBV5-8 to TRBJ1-5; perhaps TRBD1 as D (6 bases). CDR3 in amino acids: CASSLAWDIMGQPQHF. Written as DNA, the CDR3 is TGTGCCAGCAGCTTGGCTTGGGACATCATGGGTCAGCCCCAGCATTTT.